One and the same sample provided the 30 T cell receptor beta chains below, sequenced in a study of shared clonotypes between healthy human individuals. Repertoires were generated with immunoSEQ multiplex PCR, while TCRdb's copy carries only in-frame clones and drops some. The sample records approximately 1.5 million clones, approximately 98% being singletons. Sequenced input: naive CD4+ T cells sorted from blood. This sample's subset: CD45RA+ positively selected. The receptors derive from a man under 40 in good health.

This chain links TRBV6-6 with TRBJ2-5; the D gene is possibly TRBD1 (5 bases). TRBJ2-7 matches the DNA end more closely, so the J call is doubtful. CDR3 length equals 14 residues. From germline, CDR1 is MNHNY and CDR2 SVGAGI (reference sequence). CDR3 in DNA: TGTGCCAGCAGTTCAGGGCTAGAAGGGTACGAGCAGTACTTC. Translation gives CASSSGLEGYEQYF.

Remarks on this clone: The same CDR3 can be traced to other DNA sequences in this sample. The gene calls are TRBV5-4 and TRBJ1-2; possibly TRBD1 for D (6 bases). There are 13 residues in the CDR3. Trimming pared 5 bases from V and 2 bases from J, leaving 10 bases between. Looked up from germline, CDR1 is SGHNT and CDR2 is YYREEE (reference sequence). CDR3 loop: CASSPDSNYGYTF. The CDR3 DNA is TGTGCCAGCAGTCCGGACAGCAACTATGGCTACACCTTC.

The chain employs TRBV18 and TRBJ1-3; D is undetermined. V was clipped by 1 base and J by 0 bases, with 13 bases between them. The germline V gene encodes CDR1 KGHSH and CDR2 LQKENI. CDR3 length: 17 residues. CDR3 coding DNA: TGTGCCAGCTCACCACGGGGTCCCTCCGTCTCTGGAAACACCATATATTTT. Residues: CASSPRGPSVSGNTIYF. The whole variable domain, filled in from reference TRBV18 and TRBJ1-3, reads NAGVMQNPRHLVRRRGQEARLRCSPMKGHSHVYWYRQLPEEGLKFMVYLQKENIIDESGMPKERFSAEFPKEGPSILRIQQVVRGDSAAYFCASSPRGPSVSGNTIYFGEGSWLTVV.

This sequence joins TRBV29-1 and TRBJ2-2, with D perhaps assigned TRBD1 or TRBD2 (6 bases each). Germline V gene data show CDR1 as SQVTM and CDR2 as ANQGSEA. V lost 4 bases to trimming and J lost 5 bases, with 14 bases between them. The CDR3 length is 14 residues. The CDR3 region is CSVVSGARTGELFF. CDR3 sequence (DNA): TGCAGCGTTGTTTCGGGGGCAAGGACCGGGGAGCTGTTTTTT.

V and J are TRBV6-1 and TRBJ2-7; 10 bases align to TRBD1. Per the germline V gene, CDR1 is MNHNS and CDR2 is SASEGT. V lost 10 bases, J lost 0 bases, and 9 bases stayed unmatched. This CDR3 comprises 15 residues. CDR3 protein: CATGTGARSSYEQYF. The CDR3 DNA follows: TGTGCCACCGGGACAGGGGCAAGGAGCTCCTACGAGCAGTACTTC.

The genes are TRBV27 and TRBJ2-7; TRBD1 matches at 9 bases. This CDR3 is 15 amino acids long. V dropped 7 bases and J dropped 6; count of bases not matched to a gene: 13. The V gene's germline CDR1 is MNHEY and CDR2 SMNVEV (reference sequence). The CDR3 here is CASTNPGQGLIEQYF. The CDR3 nucleotides read TGTGCCAGCACCAACCCGGGACAGGGCCTCATCGAGCAGTACTTC.

A single count supports this clone. The rearrangement links TRBV15 to TRBJ1-3; D uncertain. V dropped 1 base and J dropped 7 bases, with 8 bases sitting between them. This CDR3 is 13 amino acids long. In germline, CDR1 is LNHNV, CDR2 YYDKDF (reference sequence). The CDR3 bases are TGTGCCACCAGCAGAGTGACACGGAACACCATATATTTT. This translates into CATSRVTRNTIYF. The whole variable domain, remainder taken from reference TRBV15 and TRBJ1-3, is DAMVIQNPRYQVTQFGKPVTLSCSQTLNHNVMYWYQQKSSQAPKLLFHYYDKDFNNEADTPDNFQSRRPNTSFCFLDIRSPGLGDTAMYLCATSRVTRNTIYFGEGSWLTVV.

The chain carries TRBV5-6 and TRBJ2-7, with 13 bases aligning to TRBD2. Per the germline V gene, CDR1 is SGHDT and CDR2 is YYEEEE. The CDR3 loop spans 15 amino acids. Losses at the gene ends were 3 bases for V and 5 bases for J; bases not matched to a gene: 5. The CDR3 nucleotides read TGTGCCAGCAGCTCCGGGACTAGCGGGAATCACGAGCAGTACTTC. It specifies CASSSGTSGNHEQYF.

On this clone itself: The same CDR3 arises from other DNA sequences in this sample as well. This rearrangement joins TRBV30 to TRBJ2-7; TRBD1 is a possible D gene (6 bases). This CDR3 has 13 amino acids. V lost 3 bases, J lost 0 bases, and 9 bases lay in between. Germline CDR1 GTSNPN, CDR2 SVGIG (reference sequence). DNA of the CDR3: TGTGCCTGGAGGGACAGAGGCTCCTACGAGCAGTACTTC. Translating gives CAWRDRGSYEQYF.

V is TRBV7-9 and J is TRBJ1-5; TRBD1 might be the D (5 bases). This CDR3 comprises 16 residues. Between the trimmed V and J ends, which lost 5 bases and 2 bases, there was a span of 16 bases. Germline V CDR1 and CDR2: SEHNR, FQNEAQ (reference sequence). The CDR3 region is CASSRSGTGGNQPQHF. CDR3 nucleotide sequence: TGTGCCAGCAGCCGGTCAGGCACGGGGGGCAATCAGCCCCAGCATTTT. Full variable domain (rest looked up from reference TRBV7-9 and TRBJ1-5): DTGVSQNPRHKITKRGQNVTFRCDPISEHNRLYWYRQTLGQGPEFLTYFQNEAQLEKSRLLSDRFSAERPKGSFSTLEIQRTEQGDSAMYLCASSRSGTGGNQPQHFGDGTRLSIL.

The V gene is TRBV28, the J gene TRBJ2-7; no clear D. Germline V gives CDR1 MDHEN, CDR2 SYDVKM. The CDR3 contains 14 residues. Deletions cut 2 bases from V and 4 bases from J, with 12 bases between. The CDR3 nucleotides read TGTGCCAGCAGTTTAGGGCTCCGTGGGTACGAGCAGTACTTC. It is translated as CASSLGLRGYEQYF. Complete variable domain (other parts from reference TRBV28 and TRBJ2-7): DVKVTQSSRYLVKRTGEKVFLECVQDMDHENMFWYRQDPGLGLRLIYFSYDVKMKEKGDIPEGYSVSREKKERFSLILESASTNQTSMYLCASSLGLRGYEQYFGPGTRLTVT.

As concerns this clone: The same CDR3 arises from other DNA sequences in this sample as well. The chain combines TRBV18 with TRBJ2-5; TRBD1 matches 7 bases. There are 14 residues in the CDR3. Trimming at V came to 0 bases and at J to 3 bases, leaving 1 base not matched to a gene. Germline-derived CDR1 and CDR2 are KGHSH and LQKENI. The CDR3 DNA reads TGTGCCAGCTCACCACCTACAGGGGAAGAGACCCAGTACTTC. Encoded protein: CASSPPTGEETQYF. Supplemented by reference TRBV18 and TRBJ2-5, the full variable domain reads NAGVMQNPRHLVRRRGQEARLRCSPMKGHSHVYWYRQLPEEGLKFMVYLQKENIIDESGMPKERFSAEFPKEGPSILRIQQVVRGDSAAYFCASSPPTGEETQYFGPGTRLLVL.

CDR3 sequence reads: CASSVVTGRTDTQYF. In nucleotides, the CDR3 is TGTGCCAGCAGCGTAGTGACAGGGAGAACAGATACGCAGTATTTT. V and J are TRBV9 and TRBJ2-3, with TRBD1 identical over 7 bases. This CDR3 contains 15 residues. Per germline, CDR1 SGDLS and CDR2 YYNGEE. Trimming took 0 bases from V and 3 from J; bases not matched to a gene: 4.

The V and J genes are TRBV4-3 and TRBJ2-3; no definite D call. CDR1 and CDR2 from the germline V gene are LGHNA and YSLEER. The CDR3 contains 15 residues. The ends were cut back, 0 bases at V and 1 base at J, with 8 bases in the middle. The chain's CDR3 is CASSQELLGTDTQYF. DNA for the CDR3: TGCGCCAGCAGCCAAGAGTTATTGGGCACAGATACGCAGTATTTT.

The genes are TRBV28 and TRBJ1-2; D might be TRBD1 (5 bases). Germline CDR1 reads MDHEN; CDR2 reads SYDVKM. The CDR3 is 11 residues long. V lost 10 bases and J lost 5, with 11 bases in between. The CDR3 region has the DNA TGTGCCACCCTGACAGCATATGGCTACACCTTC. Translated, it gives CATLTAYGYTF.

This chain uses TRBV29-1 with TRBJ2-7, with 10 bases that match TRBD2. Germline V gene sequence: CDR1 SQVTM, CDR2 ANQGSEA. The trim removed 6 bases at V and 4 bases at J, leaving 9 bases unmatched. The CDR3 runs 14 residues. In DNA, the CDR3 is TGCAGCGTGGGTAAGCGGGAGGGCCGTTACGAGCAGTACTTC. This sequence encodes CSVGKREGRYEQYF.

The chain has TRBV30 and TRBJ1-1; D ambiguous. Trimming shortened V by 4 bases and J by 4 bases, and 7 bases separated the two germline ends. The length of the CDR3 is 11 residues. Per germline, CDR1 GTSNPN and CDR2 SVGIG (reference sequence). CDR3 protein: CAWNRGTEAFF. DNA of the CDR3: TGTGCCTGGAACCGGGGCACTGAAGCTTTCTTT.

The chain carries TRBV7-9 and TRBJ2-2; D is unclear. From germline, CDR1 is SEHNR and CDR2 FQNEAQ (reference sequence). V gave up 0 bases and J gave up 6 bases, with 5 bases separating them. The CDR3 is 13 residues long. CDR3 in amino acids: CASSLASSGELFF. The CDR3, as DNA: TGTGCCAGCAGCTTAGCTAGTTCCGGGGAGCTGTTTTTT.

The chain couples TRBV5-1 to TRBJ2-3; TRBD1 agrees at 7 bases. The trim removed 4 bases at V and 4 bases at J, leaving 6 bases unmatched. The germline gives CDR1 SGHRS, CDR2 YFSETQ. This CDR3 has 14 amino acids. CDR3 residues: CASSGAQGSDTQYF. In DNA form, the CDR3 reads TGCGCCAGCAGCGGGGCACAGGGGTCAGATACGCAGTATTTT.

About this clone: Other nucleotide sequences from this sample produce the same CDR3. This rearrangement joins TRBV18 to TRBJ2-1; D might be TRBD2 (6 bases). CDR3 length equals 15 residues. Trimming took off 3 bases at V and 0 bases at J, with 9 bases between the two ends. The V gene's germline CDR1 is KGHSH and CDR2 LQKENI. The CDR3 bases are TGTGCCAGCTCACCCATAGCGGTCTCCTACAATGAGCAGTTCTTC. Residues: CASSPIAVSYNEQFF.

This clone was counted once. J is TRBJ2-1 and V is TRBV2, with TRBD2 identical over 9 bases. The length of the CDR3 is 14 residues. V was clipped by 9 bases and J by 5 bases; unmatched bases: 8. The germline V gene encodes CDR1 SNHLY and CDR2 FYNNEI. The CDR3 DNA follows: TGTGCCAGTAGTAGCGGGAGATGGAACAATGAGCAGTTCTTC. Protein product: CASSSGRWNNEQFF.

This chain joins TRBV14 and TRBJ2-7; D remains unclear. The CDR3 is 13 residues long. Germline-derived CDR1 and CDR2 are SGHDN and FVKESK. V was cut by 3 bases and J by 3 bases, with 9 bases left in between. CDR3 sequence reads: CASSHERGYEQYF. The CDR3, as DNA: TGTGCCAGCAGCCATGAGCGTGGCTACGAGCAGTACTTC.

The chain has TRBV28 and TRBJ1-3, with D possibly being TRBD1 (6 bases). V lost 6 bases and J 0 bases, leaving 15 bases between the germline ends. This CDR3 region has 16 residues. Per germline, CDR1 MDHEN and CDR2 SYDVKM. The CDR3 protein is CASRSLDSYSGNTIYF. Written as DNA, the CDR3 is TGTGCCAGCAGAAGCCTGGACAGCTACTCTGGAAACACCATATATTTT.

This clone appeared a single time. The chain combines TRBV11-2 with TRBJ2-1; D is possibly TRBD2 (5 bases). Germline CDR1 reads SGHAT; CDR2 reads FQNNGV. V lost 5 bases to trimming and J lost 6 bases, with 17 bases between them. CDR3 length equals 15 residues. The CDR3 DNA sequence: TGTGCCAGCAGCCCTGGACTCCGAACACCCAATGAGCAGTTCTTC. Protein: CASSPGLRTPNEQFF.

This clone occurred once. This chain uses TRBV14 with TRBJ2-3; D not resolved. Per germline, CDR1 SGHDN and CDR2 FVKESK. V was trimmed by 2 bases and J by 1 base, leaving 4 bases between them. CDR3 length: 13 residues. The CDR3 DNA follows: TGTGCCAGCAGCCAACACGGCACAGATACGCAGTATTTT. Its translation: CASSQHGTDTQYF.

The chain has TRBV6-4 and TRBJ2-1, with 9 bases aligning to TRBD2. The germline gives CDR1 MRHNA, CDR2 SNTAGT. After removal of 4 bases from V and 1 base from J, the junction contained 8 bases not matched to a gene. This CDR3 spans 17 amino acids. CDR3 protein: CASSAGSGRGSYNEQFF. CDR3 DNA: TGTGCCAGCAGTGCGGGTAGCGGGAGAGGATCCTACAATGAGCAGTTCTTC.

This rearrangement joins TRBV2 to TRBJ2-7; TRBD1 agrees at 11 bases. CDR3 length: 14 residues. The ends lost 7 bases at V and 3 bases at J; junction bases unmatched: 5. CDR1 and CDR2 from the germline V gene are SNHLY and FYNNEI. The CDR3: CASIGQGAYYEQYF. Written as DNA, the CDR3 is TGTGCCAGCATCGGACAGGGGGCCTACTACGAGCAGTACTTC.

V usage is TRBV21-1 and J usage is TRBJ2-1; TRBD2, the table's D call, lacks a check against the DNA. TRBV21-1 is assigned pseudogene status. The CDR3 is 15 residues long. The CDR3 spells CASSLPPSSSNEQFF. The CDR3 nucleotides are TGTGCCAGCAGCTTGCCGCCTAGTAGCAGCAATGAGCAGTTCTTC.

The count of this clone is one. The genes are TRBV18 and TRBJ2-1; D assignment may be TRBD1 or TRBD2 (5 bases each). V lost 2 bases and J 13 bases, leaving 18 bases between the germline ends. Germline values: CDR1 KGHSH, CDR2 LQKENI. CDR3 length equals 14 residues. CDR3 loop: CASSPIVPGTSQFF. CDR3 in DNA: TGTGCCAGCTCACCAATTGTCCCCGGGACGAGCCAGTTCTTC.

The V gene is TRBV19, the J gene TRBJ2-1, with a possible D match to TRBD2 (6 bases). The V and J ends lost 2 bases and 4 bases respectively, with 15 bases between them. Germline-derived CDR1 and CDR2 are LNHDA and SQIVND (reference sequence). The CDR3 extends over 16 amino acids. The CDR3 sequence is CASSISSGKFYNEQFF. CDR3 sequence (DNA): TGTGCCAGTAGTATAAGTAGCGGAAAATTTTACAATGAGCAGTTCTTC.